Following are 21 T cell receptor beta chains from one sample sequenced in a study of response to subunit inactivated influenza vaccine. TCRdb re-derived calls from the RT-PCR reads in MiXCR, one entry per CDR3 protein. The sample lists hundreds of thousands of distinct CDR3 sequences, just over 20% occurring once. The sequenced sample was PBMCs from blood, obtained 21 months after vaccination. The receptors were sampled from a man aged 45-69 years who received an inactivated influenza vaccine.

The chain combines TRBV3-1 with TRBJ2-1; D possibly corresponds to TRBD1 (7 bases). Germline V lookup: CDR1 LGHDT, CDR2 YNNKEL (reference sequence). CDR3 length: 15 residues. Trimming pared 0 bases from V and 8 bases from J, leaving 14 bases between. The CDR3 loop reads CASSQDASGGYEQFF. The CDR3 nucleotides are TGTGCCAGCAGCCAAGATGCGTCAGGGGGGTATGAGCAGTTCTTC.

Only a few counts were recorded for this clonotype. An end of the junction differs from the germline gene, which may be a read error. The chain joins TRBV7-2 to TRBJ1-1, with a possible D match to TRBD1 (5 bases). The CDR3 consists of 15 residues. Germline lookup yields CDR1 SGHTA and CDR2 FQGNSA. CDR3 amino acids: CASSSVGRGNAEAFF. The CDR3 DNA reads as TGTGCCAGCAGCTCCGTCGGACGGGGGAACGCTGAAGCTTTCTTT.

To note about this clonotype: Given a much more abundant clone one base away, this may be a read error. The CDR3: CASSTPAGVNYCYTF. DNA of the CDR3: TGTGCCAGCAGCACCCCAGCCGGAGTTAACTATTGCTACACCTTC. The V call is TRBV5-4, the J call TRBJ1-2; D unresolved. CDR1 is SGHNT, CDR2 YYREEE, per germline (reference sequence). The CDR3 consists of 15 residues.

The J gene is TRBJ1-6, the V gene TRBV9; no reliable D call. Germline CDR1 SGDLS, CDR2 YYNGEE. The CDR3 covers 16 residues. V lost 2 bases, J lost 6 bases, and 15 bases lay in between. This CDR3 is CASSVYSGLSNSPLHF. The CDR3 DNA is TGTGCCAGCAGCGTCTATTCAGGACTGAGTAATTCACCCCTCCACTTT. The full variable domain, its missing parts supplied by reference TRBV9 and TRBJ1-6, is DSGVTQTPKHLITATGQRVTLRCSPRSGDLSVYWYQQSLDQGLQFLIQYYNGEERAKGNILERFSAQQFPDLHSELNLSSLELGDSALYFCASSVYSGLSNSPLHFGNGTRLTVT.

The chain couples TRBV7-9 to TRBJ2-1; D is unresolved. V lost 3 bases to trimming and J lost 9 bases, with 9 bases between them. The CDR3 consists of 12 residues. CDR1 is SEHNR, CDR2 FQNEAQ, per germline (reference sequence). CDR3 in DNA: TGTGCCAGCAGCTTGATTGCCGGTGAGCAGTTCTTC. It encodes CASSLIAGEQFF.

The genes are TRBV5-5 and TRBJ1-6; no firm D call. V shed 4 bases and J shed 8 bases, with 16 bases lying between them. The CDR3 has 15 amino acids. Germline-derived CDR1 and CDR2 are SGHKS and YYEKEE (reference sequence). The CDR3 DNA sequence: TGTGCCAGCAGCCAGACCCAACAGCCCGATTCACCCCTCCACTTT. Protein product: CASSQTQQPDSPLHF.

This clonotype came up a few times. The V gene is TRBV5-5, the J gene TRBJ2-2; 11 bases fit TRBD1. Germline-derived CDR1 and CDR2 are SGHKS and YYEKEE (reference sequence). The CDR3 loop spans 17 amino acids. J lost 5 bases, V lost 1 base, and 7 bases had no gene match. The chain's CDR3 is CASSLLGQGARTGELFF. The CDR3 nucleotides are TGTGCCAGCAGCTTGTTAGGACAGGGGGCGAGAACCGGGGAGCTGTTTTTT.

The chain employs TRBV7-2 and TRBJ2-3, with D unclear. The V end was cut by 6 bases, the J end by 3 bases, with 10 bases between. Germline loops: CDR1 SGHTA, CDR2 FQGNSA. The CDR3 covers 13 residues. CDR3 sequence (DNA): TGTGCCAGCAGACCAGGAGTAACAGATACGCAGTATTTT. Residues: CASRPGVTDTQYF.

The chain links TRBV7-2 to TRBJ2-2; D may be TRBD1 (6 bases). The V end was cut by 2 bases, the J end by 6 bases, with 10 bases between. CDR3 length: 14 amino acids. Germline V gives CDR1 SGHTA, CDR2 FQGNSA. The CDR3 bases are TGTGCCAGCAGCTTATACAGGGTTGCCGGGGAGCTGTTTTTT. This translates into CASSLYRVAGELFF.

V gene TRBV20-1 combines with J gene TRBJ2-2; the D call may be TRBD1 or TRBD2 (5 bases each). Germline loops: CDR1 DFQATT, CDR2 SNEGSKA (reference sequence). The CDR3 is made up of 14 amino acids. CDR3 in amino acids: CSATVGGSTGELFF. The CDR3 DNA sequence: TGCAGCGCCACAGTTGGGGGAAGCACCGGGGAGCTGTTTTTT.

This clonotype turned up a few times. The V gene is TRBV6-2 or TRBV6-3, the J gene TRBJ2-2, with TRBD1 matching over 7 bases. The germline V gene encodes CDR1 MNHEY and CDR2 SVGEGT. The CDR3 runs 14 residues. The ends lost 6 bases at V and 3 bases at J; junction bases unmatched: 4. CDR3 protein: CASRETGYTGELFF. In nucleotides, the CDR3 is TGTGCCAGCAGGGAGACAGGGTACACCGGGGAGCTGTTTTTT.

This clonotype showed up just a few times. The chain links TRBV30 to TRBJ2-7; TRBD1 matches at 7 bases. The CDR3 totals 14 residues. J lost 5 bases, V lost 4 bases, and 11 bases had no gene match. Germline V gene lookup returns CDR1 GTSNPN and CDR2 SVGIG (reference sequence). The CDR3 region has the DNA TGTGCCTGGACAAGGGTCAAGGGGGCTCACGAGCAGTACTTC. Residues: CAWTRVKGAHEQYF.

This clonotype was seen more than once but under ten times. The CDR3 DNA follows: TGTGCCAGCTCACCCCTTGGCGGGACTAGCGGGAGCACAGATACGCAGTATTTT. Its protein product is CASSPLGGTSGSTDTQYF. The chain carries TRBV18 and TRBJ2-3, with TRBD2 identical over 12 bases. This CDR3 spans 18 amino acids. V gave up 3 bases and J gave up 0 bases; unmatched junction bases: 7. Germline V gene lookup returns CDR1 KGHSH and CDR2 LQKENI. The full variable domain, in which reference TRBV18 and TRBJ2-3 provide the parts outside the CDR3, is NAGVMQNPRHLVRRRGQEARLRCSPMKGHSHVYWYRQLPEEGLKFMVYLQKENIIDESGMPKERFSAEFPKEGPSILRIQQVVRGDSAAYFCASSPLGGTSGSTDTQYFGPGTRLTVL.

As concerns this clonotype: Since no conserved phenylalanine or tryptophan closes the CDR3, a read error is the likely cause. The chain links TRBV10-3 to TRBJ2-6, with a possible D match to TRBD1 (5 bases). CDR1 is ENHRY and CDR2 is SYGVKD in the germline V gene. CDR3 size: 18 residues. Between the trimmed V and J ends, which lost 4 bases and 0 bases, there was a span of 16 bases. The chain's CDR3 is CAISVSGSLLSGANVLTC. The CDR3 DNA follows: TGTGCCATCAGTGTTTCAGGGTCCCTACTCTCTGGGGCCAACGTCCTGACTTGC.

This chain connects TRBV5-6 to TRBJ1-5, with D hard to call. Trimming cost V 0 bases and J 7 bases, with 14 bases left between them. CDR1 and CDR2 from the germline V gene are SGHDT and YYEEEE. The CDR3 has 15 amino acids. The CDR3 region has the DNA TGTGCCAGCAGCTTGGCCGTAGAAGGGAGCCAGCCCCAGCATTTT. Amino acids: CASSLAVEGSQPQHF.

This clonotype was counted a few times. The chain has TRBV14 and TRBJ2-6; 12 bases align to TRBD2. The CDR3 runs to 17 residues. V was pared by 2 bases and J by 2 bases, with 1 base of the junction left unmatched. CDR1 is SGHDN and CDR2 is FVKESK in the germline V gene. For the CDR3, the DNA is TGTGCCAGCAGCCAACTAGCGGGGGGGCCTGGGGCCAACGTCCTGACTTTC. Its protein product is CASSQLAGGPGANVLTF.

The chain carries TRBV10-2 and TRBJ1-4, with D uncertain. Trimming left V 5 bases short and J 0 bases short, with 13 bases between. The CDR3 has 16 residues. Germline V gene sequence: CDR1 WSHSY, CDR2 SAAADI. CDR3 sequence reads: CASSYGRRATNEKLFF. The CDR3 region has the DNA TGCGCCAGCAGTTACGGACGAAGAGCAACTAATGAAAAACTGTTTTTT.

There are a few counts of this clonotype. V usage is TRBV20-1 and J usage is TRBJ1-3; the D is unclear. Germline CDR1 reads DFQATT; CDR2 reads SNEGSKA (reference sequence). CDR3 length: 16 amino acids. Trimming took off 6 bases at V and 0 bases at J, with 18 bases between the two ends. In nucleotides, the CDR3 is TGCAGTGCGTCTGCCGCAGGCTCCTACTCTGGAAACACCATATATTTT. It yields the protein CSASAAGSYSGNTIYF.

V is TRBV5-1 and J is TRBJ1-4; possible D gene TRBD1, 6 bases. The germline CDR1 and CDR2 sequences are SGHRS and YFSETQ. This CDR3 comprises 14 residues. V gave up 2 bases and J gave up 7 bases, with 12 bases separating them. CDR3 sequence: CASSFSGVGEKLFF. CDR3 in DNA: TGCGCCAGCAGCTTTTCAGGGGTTGGTGAAAAACTGTTTTTT.

The rearrangement joins TRBV12-3 or TRBV12-4 to TRBJ1-6; D gene ambiguous. The CDR3 covers 13 residues. With 5 bases removed from V and 8 bases from J, the gap between germline ends came to 10 bases. The CDR3 DNA sequence: TGTGCCAGCAGTCCCCGACGGGATTCACCCCTCCACTTT. This codes for CASSPRRDSPLHF.

This chain links TRBV3-1 with TRBJ1-2; D gene ambiguous. Germline lookup yields CDR1 LGHDT and CDR2 YNNKEL (reference sequence). V shed 1 base and J shed 6 bases, with 9 bases lying between them. The CDR3 totals 13 residues. The chain's CDR3 is CASSQVQQDGYTF. DNA of the CDR3: TGTGCCAGCAGCCAAGTTCAGCAGGATGGCTACACCTTC.